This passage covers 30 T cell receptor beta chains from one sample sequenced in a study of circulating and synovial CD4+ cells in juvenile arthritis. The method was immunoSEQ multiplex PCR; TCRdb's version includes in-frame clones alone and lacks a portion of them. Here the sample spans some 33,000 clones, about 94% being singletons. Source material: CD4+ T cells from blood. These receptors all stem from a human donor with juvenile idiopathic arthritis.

The DNA of the CDR3 is TGTGCCAGCAGCGTAGGGGTTAGCGGGGGGGAGGCAGATACGCAGTATTTT. Amino acids: CASSVGVSGGEADTQYF. This chain joins TRBV9 and TRBJ2-3; 11 bases fit TRBD2. CDR3 length: 17 amino acids. Germline V lookup: CDR1 SGDLS, CDR2 YYNGEE. Trimming cost V 0 bases and J 4 bases; bases outside gene matches: 7.

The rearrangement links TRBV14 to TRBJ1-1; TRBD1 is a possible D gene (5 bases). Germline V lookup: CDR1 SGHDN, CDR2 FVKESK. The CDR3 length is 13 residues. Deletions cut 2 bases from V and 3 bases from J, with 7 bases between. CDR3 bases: TGTGCCAGCAGCCAACGGGGGGACACTGAAGCTTTCTTT. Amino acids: CASSQRGDTEAFF. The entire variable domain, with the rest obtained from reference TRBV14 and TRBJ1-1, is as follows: EAGVTQFPSHSVIEKGQTVTLRCDPISGHDNLYWYRRVMGKEIKFLLHFVKESKQDESGMPNNRFLAERTGGTYSTLKVQPAELEDSGVYFCASSQRGDTEAFFGQGTRLTVV.

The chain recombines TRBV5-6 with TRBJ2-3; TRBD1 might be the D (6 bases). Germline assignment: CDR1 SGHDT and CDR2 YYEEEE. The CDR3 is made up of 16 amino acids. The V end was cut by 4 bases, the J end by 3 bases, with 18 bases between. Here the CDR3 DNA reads TGTGCCAGCAGCGCCAGGACAGCCCTCCGTACAGATACGCAGTATTTT. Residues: CASSARTALRTDTQYF.

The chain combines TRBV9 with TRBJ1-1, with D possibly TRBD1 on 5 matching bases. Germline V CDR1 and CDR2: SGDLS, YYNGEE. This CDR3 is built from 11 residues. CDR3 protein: CAGAAYTEAFF. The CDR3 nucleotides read TGTGCTGGGGCCGCCTACACTGAAGCTTTCTTT.

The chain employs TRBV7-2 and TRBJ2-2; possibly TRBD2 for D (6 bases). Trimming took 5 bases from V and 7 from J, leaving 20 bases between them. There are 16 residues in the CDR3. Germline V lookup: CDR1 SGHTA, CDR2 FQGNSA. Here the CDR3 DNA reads TGTGCCAGCAGCCCCGGGAGCGGGCGAGTTAGCGGGGAGCTGTTTTTT. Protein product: CASSPGSGRVSGELFF.

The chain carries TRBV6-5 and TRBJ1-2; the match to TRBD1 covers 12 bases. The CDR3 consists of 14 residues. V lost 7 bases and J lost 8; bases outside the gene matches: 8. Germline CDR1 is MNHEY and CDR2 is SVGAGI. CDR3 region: CASTSGTGGEGYTF. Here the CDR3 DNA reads TGTGCCAGCACCTCCGGGACAGGGGGCGAAGGCTACACCTTC.

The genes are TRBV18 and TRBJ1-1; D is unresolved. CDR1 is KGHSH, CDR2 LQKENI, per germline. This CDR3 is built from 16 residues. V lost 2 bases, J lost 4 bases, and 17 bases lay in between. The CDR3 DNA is TGTGCCAGCTCACCATCCGATGCGGGATCGGGCACTGAAGCTTTCTTT. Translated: CASSPSDAGSGTEAFF.

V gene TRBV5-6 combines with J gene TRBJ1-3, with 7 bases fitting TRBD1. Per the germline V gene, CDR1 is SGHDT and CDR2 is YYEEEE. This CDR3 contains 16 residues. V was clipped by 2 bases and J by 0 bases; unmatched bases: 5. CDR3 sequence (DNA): TGTGCCAGCAGCTTAACAGGGGTCCTCTCTGGAAACACCATATATTTT. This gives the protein CASSLTGVLSGNTIYF. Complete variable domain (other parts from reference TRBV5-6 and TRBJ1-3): DAGVTQSPTHLIKTRGQQVTLRCSPKSGHDTVSWYQQALGQGPQFIFQYYEEEERQRGNFPDRFSGHQFPNYSSELNVNALLLGDSALYLCASSLTGVLSGNTIYFGEGSWLTVV.

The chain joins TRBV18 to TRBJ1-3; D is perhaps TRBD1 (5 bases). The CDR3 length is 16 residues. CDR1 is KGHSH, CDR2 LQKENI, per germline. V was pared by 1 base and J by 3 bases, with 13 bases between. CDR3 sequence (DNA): TGTGCCAGCTCACCACGTAAAGGGGCGAATGGAAACACCATATATTTT. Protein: CASSPRKGANGNTIYF.

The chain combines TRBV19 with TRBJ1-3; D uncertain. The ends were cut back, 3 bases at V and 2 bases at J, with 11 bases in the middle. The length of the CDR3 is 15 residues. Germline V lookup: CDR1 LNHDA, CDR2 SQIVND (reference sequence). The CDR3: CASSILTATGNTIYF. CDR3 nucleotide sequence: TGTGCCAGTAGTATTTTAACAGCCACTGGAAACACCATATATTTT.

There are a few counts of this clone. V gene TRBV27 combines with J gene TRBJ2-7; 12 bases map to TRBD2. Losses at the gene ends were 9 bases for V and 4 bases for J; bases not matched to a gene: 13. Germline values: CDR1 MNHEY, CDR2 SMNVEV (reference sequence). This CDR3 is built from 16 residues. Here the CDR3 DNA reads TGTGCCAGGGAGACTAGCGGGGGTCCTAACCGTTACGAGCAGTACTTC. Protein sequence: CARETSGGPNRYEQYF.

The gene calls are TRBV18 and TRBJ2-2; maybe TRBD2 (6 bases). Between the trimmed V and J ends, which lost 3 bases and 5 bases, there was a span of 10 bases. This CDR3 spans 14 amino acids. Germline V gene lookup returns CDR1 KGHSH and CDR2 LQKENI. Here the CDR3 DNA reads TGTGCCAGCTCACCTCGGGACTCGACCGGGGAGCTGTTTTTT. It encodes CASSPRDSTGELFF.

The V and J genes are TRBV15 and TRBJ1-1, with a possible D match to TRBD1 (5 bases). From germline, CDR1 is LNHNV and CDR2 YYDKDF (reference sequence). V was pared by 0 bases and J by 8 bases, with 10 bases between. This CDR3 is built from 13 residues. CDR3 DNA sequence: TGTGCCACCAGCAGAGATCCTGGGGGGGAAGCTTTCTTT. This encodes CATSRDPGGEAFF.

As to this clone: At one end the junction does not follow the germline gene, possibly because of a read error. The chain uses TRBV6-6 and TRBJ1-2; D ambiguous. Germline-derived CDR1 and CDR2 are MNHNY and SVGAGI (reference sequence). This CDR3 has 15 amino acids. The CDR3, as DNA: TGTGCCAGCAGTGACTCAGACACATCTAACTATGGCTACACCTTC. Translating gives CASSDSDTSNYGYTF.

The CDR3, as DNA: TGTGCCAGCAGCGTGACCGGGACAGGGAAAGAGACCCAGTACTTC. This encodes CASSVTGTGKETQYF. The chain recombines TRBV5-6 with TRBJ2-5; 9 bases align to TRBD1. The CDR3 length is 15 residues. Germline V CDR1 and CDR2: SGHDT, YYEEEE. Trimming at V came to 4 bases and at J to 3 bases, leaving 7 bases not matched to a gene.

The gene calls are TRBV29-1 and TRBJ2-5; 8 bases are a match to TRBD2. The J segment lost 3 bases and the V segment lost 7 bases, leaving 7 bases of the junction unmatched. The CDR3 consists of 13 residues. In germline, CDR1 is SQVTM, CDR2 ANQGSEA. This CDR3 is CSATIGGEETQYF. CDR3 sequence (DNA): TGCAGCGCCACTATCGGGGGGGAAGAGACCCAGTACTTC.

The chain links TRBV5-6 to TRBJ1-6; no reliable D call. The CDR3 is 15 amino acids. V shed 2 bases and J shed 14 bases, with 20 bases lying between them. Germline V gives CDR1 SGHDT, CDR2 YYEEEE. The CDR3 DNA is TGTGCCAGCAGCTTTTATCGACTAGGACCTTCGTCCCTCCACTTT. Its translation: CASSFYRLGPSSLHF.

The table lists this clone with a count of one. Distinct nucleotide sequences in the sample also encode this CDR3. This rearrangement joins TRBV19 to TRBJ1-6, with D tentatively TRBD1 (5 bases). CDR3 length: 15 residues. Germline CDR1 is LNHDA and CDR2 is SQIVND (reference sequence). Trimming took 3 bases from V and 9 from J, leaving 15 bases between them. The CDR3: CASSITWGRVSPLHF. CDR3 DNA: TGTGCCAGTAGTATTACCTGGGGCAGGGTTTCACCCCTCCACTTT.

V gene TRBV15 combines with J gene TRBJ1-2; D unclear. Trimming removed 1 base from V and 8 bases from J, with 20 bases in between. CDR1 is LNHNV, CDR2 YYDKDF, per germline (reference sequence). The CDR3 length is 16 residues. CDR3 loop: CATSRGSEEGMKGYTF. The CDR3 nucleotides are TGTGCCACCAGCAGAGGAAGCGAGGAGGGAATGAAGGGCTACACCTTC.

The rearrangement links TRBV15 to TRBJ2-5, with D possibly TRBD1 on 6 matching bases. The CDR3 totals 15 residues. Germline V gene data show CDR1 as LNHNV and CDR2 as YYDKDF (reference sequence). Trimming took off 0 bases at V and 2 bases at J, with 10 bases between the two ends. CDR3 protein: CATSRDLTGQETQYF. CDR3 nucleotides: TGTGCCACCAGCAGAGATCTTACAGGGCAAGAGACCCAGTACTTC.

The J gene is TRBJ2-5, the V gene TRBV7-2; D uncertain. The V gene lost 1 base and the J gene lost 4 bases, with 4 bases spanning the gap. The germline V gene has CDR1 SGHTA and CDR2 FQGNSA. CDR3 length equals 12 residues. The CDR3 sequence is CASSLGLETQYF. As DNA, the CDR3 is TGTGCCAGCAGCTTAGGTCTAGAGACCCAGTACTTC.

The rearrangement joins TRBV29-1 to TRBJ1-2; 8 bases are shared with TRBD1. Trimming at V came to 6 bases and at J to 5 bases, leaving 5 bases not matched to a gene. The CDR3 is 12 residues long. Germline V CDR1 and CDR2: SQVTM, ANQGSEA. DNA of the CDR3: TGCAGCGTAGAAAGGACAGGGTATGGCTACACCTTC. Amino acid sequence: CSVERTGYGYTF.

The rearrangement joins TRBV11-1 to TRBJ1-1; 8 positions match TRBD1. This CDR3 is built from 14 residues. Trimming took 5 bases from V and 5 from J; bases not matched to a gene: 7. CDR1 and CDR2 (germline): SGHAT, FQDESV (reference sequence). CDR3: CASSPLTGGTEAFF. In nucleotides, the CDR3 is TGTGCCAGCAGCCCCCTCACAGGGGGGACTGAAGCTTTCTTT.

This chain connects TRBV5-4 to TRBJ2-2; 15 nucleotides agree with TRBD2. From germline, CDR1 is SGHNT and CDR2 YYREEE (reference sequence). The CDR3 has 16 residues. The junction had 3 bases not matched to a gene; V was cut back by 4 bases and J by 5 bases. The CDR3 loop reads CASSTGLAGGTGELFF. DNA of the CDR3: TGTGCCAGCAGCACGGGACTAGCGGGGGGTACCGGGGAGCTGTTTTTT.

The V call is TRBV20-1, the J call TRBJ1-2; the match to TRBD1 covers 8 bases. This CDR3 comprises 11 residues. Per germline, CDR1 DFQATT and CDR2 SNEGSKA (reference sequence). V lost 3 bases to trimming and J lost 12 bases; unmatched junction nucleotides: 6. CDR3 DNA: TGCAGTGCTAGGGGGACAGGAAGTAACACCTTC. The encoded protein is CSARGTGSNTF.

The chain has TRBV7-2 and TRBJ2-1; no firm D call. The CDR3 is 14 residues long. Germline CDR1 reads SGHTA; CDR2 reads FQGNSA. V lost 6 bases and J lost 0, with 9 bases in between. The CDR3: CASSPKSSYNEQFF. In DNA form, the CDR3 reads TGTGCCAGCAGTCCTAAGAGCTCCTACAATGAGCAGTTCTTC. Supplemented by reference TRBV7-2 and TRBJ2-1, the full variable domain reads GAGVSQSPSNKVTEKGKDVELRCDPISGHTALYWYRQSLGQGLEFLIYFQGNSAPDKSGLPSDRFSAERTGGSVSTLTIQRTQQEDSAVYLCASSPKSSYNEQFFGPGTRLTVL.

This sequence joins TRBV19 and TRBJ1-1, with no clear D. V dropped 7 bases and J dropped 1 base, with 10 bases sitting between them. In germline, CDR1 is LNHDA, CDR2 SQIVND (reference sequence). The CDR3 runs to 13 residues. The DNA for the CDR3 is TGTGCCAGTAAAATCGGGAAGAACACTGAAGCTTTCTTT. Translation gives CASKIGKNTEAFF.

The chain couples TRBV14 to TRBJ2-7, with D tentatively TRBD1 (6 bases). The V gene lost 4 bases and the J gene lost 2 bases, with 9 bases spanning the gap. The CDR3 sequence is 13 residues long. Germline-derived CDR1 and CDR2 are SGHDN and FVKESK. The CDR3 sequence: CASSRGQPYEQYF. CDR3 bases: TGTGCCAGCAGCCGAGGACAGCCCTACGAGCAGTACTTC.

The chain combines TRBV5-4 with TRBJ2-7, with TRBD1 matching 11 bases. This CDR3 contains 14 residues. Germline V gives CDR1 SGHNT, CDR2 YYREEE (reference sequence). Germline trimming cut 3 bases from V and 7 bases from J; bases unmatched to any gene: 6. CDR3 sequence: CASSSGQGAREQYF. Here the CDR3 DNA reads TGTGCCAGCAGCTCCGGACAGGGGGCGAGGGAGCAGTACTTC.

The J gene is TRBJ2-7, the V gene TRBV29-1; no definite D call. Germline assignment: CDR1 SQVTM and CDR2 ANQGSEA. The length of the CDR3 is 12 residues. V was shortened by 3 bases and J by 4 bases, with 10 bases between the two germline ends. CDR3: CSVEGLGYEQYF. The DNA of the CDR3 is TGCAGCGTTGAGGGCCTCGGATACGAGCAGTACTTC.